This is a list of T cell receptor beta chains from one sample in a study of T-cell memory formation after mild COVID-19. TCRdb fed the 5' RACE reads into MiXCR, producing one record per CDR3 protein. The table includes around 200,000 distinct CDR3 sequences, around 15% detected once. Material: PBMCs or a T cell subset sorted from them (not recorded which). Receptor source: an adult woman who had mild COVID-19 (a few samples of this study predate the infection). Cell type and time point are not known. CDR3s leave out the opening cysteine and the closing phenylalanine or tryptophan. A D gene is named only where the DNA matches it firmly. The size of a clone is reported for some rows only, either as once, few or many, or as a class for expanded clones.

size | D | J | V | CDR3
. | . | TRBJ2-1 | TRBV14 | ASSQGVGEQF
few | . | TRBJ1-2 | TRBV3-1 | ASSREASKGGYT
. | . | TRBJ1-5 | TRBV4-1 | ASSRIQGGEPQH
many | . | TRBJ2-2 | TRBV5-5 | ASSLLTTGPGELF
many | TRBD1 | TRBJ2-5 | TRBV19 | ASSKDRVETQY
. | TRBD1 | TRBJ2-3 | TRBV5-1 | ASSSTPGQATDPQY
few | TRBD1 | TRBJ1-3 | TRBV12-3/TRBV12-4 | ASSGRGLGNTIY
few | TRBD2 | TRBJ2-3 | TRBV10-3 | ATLASGQWDTQY
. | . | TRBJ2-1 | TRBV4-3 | ASSQPRSGAGAIDEQF
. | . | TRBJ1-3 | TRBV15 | ATSSYQGSGNTIY
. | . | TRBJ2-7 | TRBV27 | ASGRQGDSHEQY
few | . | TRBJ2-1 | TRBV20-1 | SARDQYRVARMEEF
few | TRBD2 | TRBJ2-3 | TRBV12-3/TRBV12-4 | ASSFSTSVSTDTQY
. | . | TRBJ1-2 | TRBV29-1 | SVGPLDTGGVVYGYT
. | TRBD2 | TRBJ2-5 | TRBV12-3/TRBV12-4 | ASRRTSPETQY
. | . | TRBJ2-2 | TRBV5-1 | ASSLRVSTGELF
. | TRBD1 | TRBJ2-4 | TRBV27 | ASSRQGQLAKNIQY
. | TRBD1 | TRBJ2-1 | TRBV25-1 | ASSVRDRINEQF
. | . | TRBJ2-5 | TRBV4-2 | ASSQDYGETQY
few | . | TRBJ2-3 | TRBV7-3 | ASSPGNTDTQY
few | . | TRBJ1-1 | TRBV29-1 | SVAWGSGTQNTEAF
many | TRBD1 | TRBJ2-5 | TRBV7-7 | ASSPGQGYGQETQY
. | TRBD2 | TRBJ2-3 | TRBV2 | ASRLLAGWPRSTDTQY
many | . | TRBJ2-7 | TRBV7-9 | ASSLAVAGESYEQY
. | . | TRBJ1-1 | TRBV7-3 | ASSLGPVIFLMNTEAF
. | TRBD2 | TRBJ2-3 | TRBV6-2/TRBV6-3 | ASSPSGHTDTQY
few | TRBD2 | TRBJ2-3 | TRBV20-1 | SASKLAGGSRTDTQY